The rows below give T cell receptor beta chains drawn from one sample of a study of prognosis after radiotherapy for stage I lung cancer. TCRdb passed the multiplex PCR reads through MiXCR, listing each CDR3 protein once. This table has about 12,000 distinct CDR3 sequences, around half appearing once. Sequencing was performed on PBMCs, taken before or after stereotactic body radiation therapy (not recorded which). The source is a donor of 50 years or more with non-small cell lung cancer. The CDR3 runs from the conserved cysteine through the conserved F or W. A D gene is named only where the DNA matches it firmly. Part of the rows lack a size; the others show once, few, many or a class for expanded clones.

J gene	D gene	clone size	V gene	CDR3 DNA	CDR3 protein
TRBJ1-2	NA	NA	TRBV6-2/TRBV6-3	TGTGCCAGCAGTCGGGGCTATGGCTACACCTTC	CASSRGYGYTF
TRBJ2-2	TRBD1	NA	TRBV11-3	TGTGCCAGCAGCCGGACAGGGGCTTCCGGCGGGGAGCTGTTTTTT	CASSRTGASGGELFF
TRBJ2-1	NA	NA	TRBV6-1	TGTGCCAGCAGGACTCACGGGGGCCTTTCCTACAATGAGCAGTTCTTC	CASRTHGGLSYNEQFF
TRBJ1-5	NA	medium-sized	TRBV30	TGTGCCTGGAGTGTAGGGGGGGGCAATCAGCCCCAGCATTTT	CAWSVGGGNQPQHF
TRBJ2-1	NA	NA	TRBV11-2	TGTGCCAGCAGCTTGGGTAGGAATGAGCAGTTCTTC	CASSLGRNEQFF
TRBJ2-7	TRBD2	NA	TRBV12-3/TRBV12-4	TGTGCCAGCAGTTTAGGAACAGGGACTAGCGGGATAAGGGGCTACGAGCAGTACTTT	CASSLGTGTSGIRGYEQYF
TRBJ2-3	TRBD2	medium-sized	TRBV20-1	TGCAGTGCTGTCCCCCTAACTAGCGGTAGCACAGATACGCAGTATTTT	CSAVPLTSGSTDTQYF
TRBJ2-3	TRBD2	medium-sized	TRBV12-3/TRBV12-4	TGTGCCAGCAGTTTTAGGCTAGCGGGCAGCACAGATACGCAGTATTTT	CASSFRLAGSTDTQYF
TRBJ1-2	NA	NA	TRBV27	TGTGCCAGCGGGACATTATCGTCTAATGGCTACACCTTC	CASGTLSSNGYTF
TRBJ2-1	TRBD2	medium-sized	TRBV28	TGTGCCAGCAGGTCAGCGGGAGTAAGGGGTGAGCAGTTCTTC	CASRSAGVRGEQFF